Below are 14 T cell receptor beta chains sequenced from a single sample in a study of T-cell reconstitution after alpha-beta-depleted transplantation in children. For TCRbeta, the library was prepared with unique molecular identifiers. TCRdb recomputed calls from the PCR reads with MiXCR, one row per CDR3 protein. This sample carries 500,000 to 650,000 distinct CDR3 sequences, roughly 13% of them seen once, and the ten largest clones take 2.2%. The material was PBMCs, mostly from graft donor cells, obtained 360 days after TCRalphabeta/CD19-depleted stem cell transplant. These receptors were collected from a male patient between 10 and 17 years old who had a stem cell transplant for acute myeloid leukemia, so the T cells may come from the graft donor.

Here the CDR3 reads CASSDPGTSGYYEQYF. The CDR3 DNA sequence: TGTGCCAGTAGTGACCCCGGGACTAGCGGGTACTACGAGCAGTACTTC. The J gene is TRBJ2-7, the V gene TRBV19; 12 bases line up with TRBD2. V was pared by 5 bases and J by 3 bases, with 8 bases of the junction left unmatched. Germline V gives CDR1 LNHDA, CDR2 SQIVND (reference sequence). The CDR3 is 16 amino acids.

This clonotype was seen a handful of times. The rearrangement uses TRBV4-1 and TRBJ2-1; D remains unclear. This CDR3 is 19 amino acids long. V shed 3 bases and J shed 3 bases, with 24 bases lying between them. The germline V gene encodes CDR1 MGHRA and CDR2 YSYEKL. The CDR3 coding sequence is TGCGCCAGCAGCCATTTTACCGGCGGATTCCTTGGGGTCTACAATGAGCAGTTCTTC. Its translation is CASSHFTGGFLGVYNEQFF.

The V gene is TRBV28, the J gene TRBJ1-1; D ambiguous. Trimming removed 3 bases at V and 5 bases at J, with 10 bases between. This CDR3 has 13 amino acids. Looked up from germline, CDR1 is MDHEN and CDR2 is SYDVKM. The CDR3, as DNA: TGTGCCAGCAGTTTGGGTTTGGGGACTGAAGCTTTCTTT. Encoded protein: CASSLGLGTEAFF. Based on the CDR3 plus reference TRBV28 and TRBJ1-1, the full variable domain is DVKVTQSSRYLVKRTGEKVFLECVQDMDHENMFWYRQDPGLGLRLIYFSYDVKMKEKGDIPEGYSVSREKKERFSLILESASTNQTSMYLCASSLGLGTEAFFGQGTRLTVV.

This clonotype showed up just a few times. J is TRBJ2-2 and V is TRBV4-3; no definite D call. The CDR3 consists of 13 residues. CDR1 LGHNA and CDR2 YSLEER come from the germline V gene. With 0 bases removed from V and 7 bases from J, the gap between germline ends came to 6 bases. Here the CDR3 reads CASSQDWSGELFF. The CDR3 DNA is TGCGCCAGCAGCCAAGATTGGAGCGGGGAGCTGTTTTTT.

CDR3 sequence (DNA): TGTGCCAGCAGCTTAAGAAGGACTAGCGGCAATGAGCAGTTCTTC. Residues: CASSLRRTSGNEQFF. This chain links TRBV7-9 with TRBJ2-1, with TRBD2 matching over 10 bases. This CDR3 is built from 15 residues. The V gene end was trimmed by 2 bases and the J gene end by 6 bases; junction bases not matched to a gene: 4. CDR1 SEHNR and CDR2 FQNEAQ come from the germline V gene (reference sequence).

This clonotype was recorded many times. The chain employs TRBV28 and TRBJ2-7; D is perhaps TRBD2 (6 bases). V gave up 8 bases and J gave up 3 bases, with 14 bases separating them. The CDR3 totals 13 residues. Germline loops: CDR1 MDHEN, CDR2 SYDVKM. CDR3: CASHGSLLYEQYF. CDR3 DNA: TGTGCCAGCCACGGGAGCCTCCTCTACGAGCAGTACTTC. The variable domain in full, completed from reference TRBV28 and TRBJ2-7, reads DVKVTQSSRYLVKRTGEKVFLECVQDMDHENMFWYRQDPGLGLRLIYFSYDVKMKEKGDIPEGYSVSREKKERFSLILESASTNQTSMYLCASHGSLLYEQYFGPGTRLTVT.

Ten or more counts support this clonotype. The chain has TRBV30 and TRBJ2-5, with D perhaps being TRBD1 or TRBD2 (5 bases each). Trimming stripped 0 bases from V and 1 base from J, with 18 bases between. Germline V gene sequence: CDR1 GTSNPN, CDR2 SVGIG (reference sequence). The CDR3 runs 17 residues. Here the CDR3 DNA reads TGTGCCTGGAGTGTACAGGATCGTTGGAGGTTCCAAGAGACCCAGTACTTC. This gives the protein CAWSVQDRWRFQETQYF.

This clonotype was detected only a few times. This chain links TRBV4-2 with TRBJ1-4, with D tentatively TRBD1 (6 bases). V dropped 0 bases and J dropped 10 bases, with 18 bases sitting between them. CDR1 and CDR2 (germline): LGHNA, YNFKEQ. CDR3 length equals 16 residues. CDR3 sequence: CASSQDKQGQNGKLFF. The CDR3 DNA follows: TGTGCCAGCAGCCAAGATAAGCAGGGACAAAACGGAAAACTGTTTTTT.

This clonotype was detected only a few times. The chain has TRBV7-3 and TRBJ2-2, with D perhaps being TRBD1 or TRBD2 (5 bases each). CDR1 is SGHTA and CDR2 is FQGTGA in the germline V gene. The CDR3 is 16 residues long. The V and J ends lost 5 bases and 4 bases respectively, with 17 bases between them. CDR3 protein: CASSPDGDGGTGELFF. CDR3 nucleotides: TGTGCCAGCAGCCCTGACGGGGACGGTGGCACCGGGGAGCTGTTTTTT.

This clonotype was picked up many times. V usage is TRBV20-1 and J usage is TRBJ2-7, with a possible D match to TRBD1 (8 bases). The CDR3 is 15 amino acids. Trimming took 4 bases from V and 0 from J, leaving 16 bases between them. Germline CDR1 DFQATT, CDR2 SNEGSKA (reference sequence). For the CDR3, the DNA is TGCAGTGCTATCCGGGGGGACAGGAGCTCCTACGAGCAGTACTTC. This codes for CSAIRGDRSSYEQYF.

CDR3 loop: CASSLLSEADTQYF. The CDR3 DNA follows: TGTGCCAGCAGCCTGCTTAGCGAAGCAGATACGCAGTATTTT. The gene calls are TRBV7-3 and TRBJ2-3; D possibly corresponds to TRBD2 (5 bases). V lost 5 bases and J lost 4, with 13 bases in between. The CDR3 sequence is 14 residues long. Per the germline V gene, CDR1 is SGHTA and CDR2 is FQGTGA.

The rearrangement joins TRBV29-1 to TRBJ2-7; perhaps TRBD1 as D (5 bases). V gave up 4 bases and J gave up 3 bases, with 10 bases separating them. The germline V gene encodes CDR1 SQVTM and CDR2 ANQGSEA. This CDR3 has 12 residues. DNA for the CDR3: TGCAGCGTTGGGGGCACCAACTACGAGCAGTACTTC. It translates to CSVGGTNYEQYF.

The chain recombines TRBV6-5 with TRBJ2-2; D is unclear. The CDR3 is made up of 16 amino acids. Deletions cut 3 bases from V and 5 bases from J, with 16 bases between. Germline loops: CDR1 MNHEY, CDR2 SVGAGI. CDR3 DNA: TGTGCCAGCAGTTATACCATAGACCGTGGGACCGGGGAGCTGTTTTTT. This translates into CASSYTIDRGTGELFF.

The rearrangement uses TRBV20-1 and TRBJ2-7, with TRBD2 matching over 7 bases. The CDR3 consists of 15 residues. The germline V gene encodes CDR1 DFQATT and CDR2 SNEGSKA (reference sequence). With V trimmed by 3 bases and J by 5 bases, 13 bases remained unmatched. The CDR3 spells CSARTSRRLADEQYF. CDR3 DNA: TGCAGTGCTAGGACCTCGAGAAGGCTAGCGGACGAGCAGTACTTC.